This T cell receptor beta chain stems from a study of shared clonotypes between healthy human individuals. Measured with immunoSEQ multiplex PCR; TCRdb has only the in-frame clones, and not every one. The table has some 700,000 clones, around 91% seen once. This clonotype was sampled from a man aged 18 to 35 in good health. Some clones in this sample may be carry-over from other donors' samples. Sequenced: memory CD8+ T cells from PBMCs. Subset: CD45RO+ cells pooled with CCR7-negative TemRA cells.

The CDR3 bases are TGTGCCAGCAGCTCTTATCCGGGACAGGGGTCAGGTGAGCAGTTCTTC. It is translated as CASSSYPGQGSGEQFF. V gene TRBV11-1 combines with J gene TRBJ2-1; TRBD1 matches at 10 bases. This CDR3 is built from 16 residues. The V segment lost 4 bases and the J segment 9 bases; nucleotides outside the gene matches: 12. CDR1 and CDR2 (germline): SGHAT, FQDESV (reference sequence).